This T cell receptor (beta chain) emerged from a study of blood T cell repertoires in COVID-19. For the study at large: Sites across the United States, Italy and Spain contributed samples from acute and convalescent COVID-19. Nucleic acid was either cDNA or gDNA, and it came from T cells, B-cell-depleted T cells, or PBMCs.

This table comes from immunoSEQ multiplex PCR, and its TCRdb copy is limited to in-frame clones, with some not included. The sample has 110,000 or so clones, 84% seen once. The CDR3 runs to 14 residues. V lost 1 base and J 6 bases, leaving 12 bases between the germline ends. Germline-derived CDR1 and CDR2 are LNHNV and YYDKDF (reference sequence). In this sample, this clone turned up once. This TCR was sampled from a middle-aged woman with acute or convalescent COVID-19. The source material was peripheral blood. The chain is built from TRBV15 and TRBJ1-2; possibly TRBD1 for D (5 bases). The chain's CDR3 is CATSRAFGGDGYTF. CDR3 DNA: TGTGCCACCAGCAGAGCTTTCGGGGGGGATGGCTACACCTTC.